A single sample gave rise to the 10 T cell receptor beta chains below, sequenced in a study of graft-versus-host responses after intestinal transplantation. Profiled with immunoSEQ multiplex PCR; TCRdb holds only in-frame clones, not every one. The sample carries over 80,000 clones, approximately 90% recorded once. No cognate antigen is known for these TCRs. The sequences come from unstimulated CD8+ T cells sorted from spleen or lymph node cells, collected before transplant. These receptors all come from a human donor who was the organ donor for an intestinal transplant.

The rearrangement uses TRBV9 and TRBJ2-3; 13 positions match TRBD2. In germline, CDR1 is SGDLS, CDR2 YYNGEE. The CDR3 spans 16 residues. V shed 3 bases, J shed 4 bases, and the junction held 5 bases outside the gene matches. For the CDR3, the DNA is TGTGCCAGCAGCGGAACTAGCGGGGGGGTCGCAGATACGCAGTATTTT. Its protein product is CASSGTSGGVADTQYF.

This clone was seen a few times. V and J are TRBV7-6 and TRBJ2-7; D is ambiguous. Germline values: CDR1 SGHVS, CDR2 FNYEAQ. The CDR3 is made up of 13 amino acids. V shed 6 bases and J shed 0 bases, with 9 bases lying between them. CDR3 sequence reads: CASRPLRSYEQYF. CDR3 DNA: TGTGCCAGCAGGCCCCTACGCTCCTACGAGCAGTACTTC.

The genes are TRBV11-2 and TRBJ1-1; D gene ambiguous. The germline CDR1 and CDR2 sequences are SGHAT and FQNNGV. CDR3 length: 14 amino acids. The ends were cut back, 1 base at V and 2 bases at J, with 8 bases in the middle. The CDR3: CASSLGHFNTEAFF. The DNA of the CDR3 is TGTGCCAGCAGCTTAGGGCATTTTAACACTGAAGCTTTCTTT.

V gene TRBV4-1 combines with J gene TRBJ1-1, with D hard to call. Per germline, CDR1 MGHRA and CDR2 YSYEKL. There are 14 residues in the CDR3. Trimming pared 5 bases from V and 5 bases from J, leaving 15 bases between. CDR3 nucleotides: TGCGCCAGCAGCGCGCGGGGTGGTAGGACTGAAGCTTTCTTT. It translates to CASSARGGRTEAFF.

The genes are TRBV7-7 and TRBJ2-1, with TRBD2 matching 9 bases. The CDR3 is made up of 16 amino acids. After removal of 5 bases from V and 2 bases from J, the junction contained 7 bases not matched to a gene. Germline V gene lookup returns CDR1 SSHAT and CDR2 FNYEAQ (reference sequence). In nucleotides, the CDR3 is TGTGCCAGCAGCCCCTGGGCTAGCGGGACCTACAATGAGCAGTTCTTC. Residues: CASSPWASGTYNEQFF.

V is TRBV4-3 and J is TRBJ1-1; D is unresolved. Trimming pared 1 base from V and 7 bases from J, leaving 16 bases between. The CDR3 is 15 residues long. Germline CDR1 is LGHNA and CDR2 is YSLEER. The CDR3 bases are TGCGCCAGCAGCCAAGGGGCAGCTGGGTCGCGTGAAGCTTTCTTT. Protein sequence: CASSQGAAGSREAFF.

In DNA, the CDR3 is TGTGCCAGCAGATCTCCTCCCCAAGAGACCCAGTACTTC. Protein sequence: CASRSPPQETQYF. The chain recombines TRBV7-8 with TRBJ2-5; no clear D gene. In germline, CDR1 is SGHVS, CDR2 FQNEAQ. Deletions cut 6 bases from V and 1 base from J, with 9 bases between. The length of the CDR3 is 13 residues.

The chain links TRBV4-3 to TRBJ1-2; D remains unclear. The CDR3 runs to 17 residues. Trimming shortened V by 3 bases and J by 3 bases, and 20 bases separated the two germline ends. Germline loops: CDR1 LGHNA, CDR2 YSLEER. CDR3 coding DNA: TGCGCCAGCAGCCAGGGAGACGCGTCCCCGGTCGACTATGGCTACACCTTC. Amino acids: CASSQGDASPVDYGYTF.

J is TRBJ1-5 and V is TRBV27, with a weak D call TRBD1 (6 bases). V was trimmed by 4 bases and J by 0 bases, leaving 10 bases between them. The germline CDR1 and CDR2 sequences are MNHEY and SMNVEV (reference sequence). The CDR3 is 15 residues long. CDR3 DNA sequence: TGTGCCAGCAGTTCGCAGGGGAATAGCAATCAGCCCCAGCATTTT. This gives the protein CASSSQGNSNQPQHF.

The rearrangement links TRBV2 to TRBJ2-7, with TRBD1 matching 8 bases. V trimming: 6 bases; J trimming: 9 bases; junction bases outside the gene matches: 7. Looked up from germline, CDR1 is SNHLY and CDR2 is FYNNEI. The CDR3 runs 12 residues. The CDR3: CASRGDRLRQYF. In DNA, the CDR3 is TGTGCCAGCAGGGGGGACAGGCTCCGGCAGTACTTC.